This entry is about one TCR beta chain. The antigen is undetermined. The data were taken from a study of blood T cells in healthy people across ages. Study-wide points: Expanded clonotype changes were possibly confounded by unknown donor CMV status.

Together with a sample-barcoded 5' primer, a J-beta primer mix was included in a second PCR lasting about 6 to 11 cycles. All samples yielded 2.5 million or more CDR3-containing paired-end reads. In TCRdb, the 5' RACE reads were re-called with MiXCR into one record per CDR3 protein. The table has 1,800,000 or so distinct CDR3 sequences, more than 35% seen once. CDR1 SGHTA and CDR2 FQGNSA come from the germline V gene. The V end was cut by 2 bases, the J end by 2 bases, with 12 bases between. The CDR3 has 15 amino acids. The material sequenced was blood. The clonotype comes from a human donor in good health. This chain uses TRBV7-2 with TRBJ1-1; D uncertain. Written as DNA, the CDR3 is TGTGCCAGCAGCTTAAGTATGACCGGCAACACTGAAGCTTTCTTT. Its translation is CASSLSMTGNTEAFF. The whole variable domain, filled in from reference TRBV7-2 and TRBJ1-1, reads GAGVSQSPSNKVTEKGKDVELRCDPISGHTALYWYRQSLGQGLEFLIYFQGNSAPDKSGLPSDRFSAERTGGSVSTLTIQRTQQEDSAVYLCASSLSMTGNTEAFFGQGTRLTVV.